This TCR beta chain originates from a study of T cell repertoires in cytomegalovirus infection. Overall study context: Through public TCR beta signatures, both CMV infection and matching HLA type were indicated.

The CDR3 consists of 13 residues. Germline CDR1 is SQVTM and CDR2 is ANQGSEA. Trimming left V 3 bases short and J 0 bases short, with 8 bases between. Overall study findings and caveats: HLA-C-restricted, CMV-specific TCR beta clonotypes were dominant ex vivo. Carriers of CMV and the relevant HLA type were discriminated by public TCR beta frequency.

This clonotype has more than one count but fewer than ten. Its antigen is undetermined. TCRdb independently ran MiXCR on the reads; one entry per CDR3 protein. The data contain 600,000 to 700,000 distinct CDR3 sequences, 30% to 40% of them singletons. The starting material was cultured PBMCs, obtained from culture after CMV antigen stimulation. The TCR originated in a human donor in good health (CMV status not recorded). Some clones in this sample may be carry-over from other donors' samples. The chain is built from TRBV29-1 and TRBJ1-1, with unresolved D. Written as DNA, the CDR3 is TGCAGCGTTGATTCGGGAATGAACACTGAAGCTTTCTTT. Its translation is CSVDSGMNTEAFF.